This TCR beta chain was documented in a study of cytomegalovirus exposure and HLA in healthy donors. This clone has only a few counts. Amplification used 60 Vbeta primers and 13 Jbeta primers. Generated by immunoSEQ multiplex PCR, the TCRdb table keeps only in-frame clones and is missing some. This table holds some 110,000 clones, roughly 9.1% found once. The TCR originated in a man aged 35-49 years in good health and CMV-seropositive. Sequenced: PBMCs.

The CDR3 protein is CASRSGVRDYGYTF. The CDR3 DNA reads TGTGCCAGCCGCTCCGGGGTGCGGGACTATGGCTACACCTTC. This chain uses TRBV6-5 with TRBJ1-2; D not certain. The V end was cut by 8 bases, the J end by 3 bases, with 16 bases between. The germline V gene has CDR1 MNHEY and CDR2 SVGAGI. The CDR3 is made up of 14 amino acids.